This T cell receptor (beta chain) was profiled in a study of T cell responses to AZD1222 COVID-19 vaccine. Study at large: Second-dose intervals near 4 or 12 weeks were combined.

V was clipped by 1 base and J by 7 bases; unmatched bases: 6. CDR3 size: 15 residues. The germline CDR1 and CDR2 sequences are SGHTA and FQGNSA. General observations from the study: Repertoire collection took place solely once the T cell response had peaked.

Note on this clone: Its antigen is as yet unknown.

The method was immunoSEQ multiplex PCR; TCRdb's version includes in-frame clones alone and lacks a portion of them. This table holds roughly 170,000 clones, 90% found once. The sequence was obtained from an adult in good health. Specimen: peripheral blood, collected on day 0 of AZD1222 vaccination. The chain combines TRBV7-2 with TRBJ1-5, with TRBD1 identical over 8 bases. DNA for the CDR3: TGTGCCAGCAGCTTAGGTTGGCAGGGGGCCCAGCCCCAGCATTTT. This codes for CASSLGWQGAQPQHF.